A single sample gave rise to the 8 T cell receptor beta chains below, sequenced in a study of blood T cells in healthy people across ages. A second PCR, run for roughly 6 to 11 cycles, used a sample-barcoded 5' primer plus a J-beta primer mix. TCRdb itself ran the 5' RACE reads through MiXCR, one entry per CDR3 protein. The sample carries 700,000 to 850,000 distinct CDR3 sequences, less than 70% recorded once. What was sequenced was blood. All receptors come from a man of 80 years or more in good health.

This clonotype appeared a few times. The CDR3 nucleotides are TGTGCCAGCAGCGTAGCAGCAGGGAGACCCTACGAGCAGTACTTC. It yields the protein CASSVAAGRPYEQYF. The chain links TRBV9 to TRBJ2-4, with D perhaps given as TRBD1 or TRBD2 (5 bases each). The J call may be incorrect, as the DNA end agrees better with TRBJ2-7. The CDR3 contains 15 residues. The germline CDR1 and CDR2 sequences are SGDLS and YYNGEE.

The J gene is TRBJ2-4, the V gene TRBV7-2; TRBD2 might be the D (5 bases). The assigned J gene may be wrong: the sequence end matches TRBJ2-5 better. The CDR3 contains 18 residues. Looked up from germline, CDR1 is SGHTA and CDR2 is FQGNSA. The CDR3 region is CASSLNGGHPLDQETQYF. For the CDR3, the DNA is TGTGCCAGCAGCTTAAACGGAGGTCACCCCCTGGACCAAGAGACCCAGTACTTC.

This chain uses TRBV20-1 with TRBJ2-4; perhaps TRBD2 as D (5 bases). The J call is doubtful: the DNA matches TRBJ2-7 better. Germline CDR1 DFQATT, CDR2 SNEGSKA (reference sequence). The CDR3 runs 15 residues. The chain's CDR3 is CSARDSALVSYEQYF. In DNA form, the CDR3 reads TGCAGTGCTAGAGATTCGGCACTAGTCTCCTACGAGCAGTACTTC.

The chain carries TRBV29-1 and TRBJ2-1; 7 nucleotides align to TRBD1. The V segment lost 8 bases and the J segment 0 bases; nucleotides outside the gene matches: 4. Germline assignment: CDR1 SQVTM and CDR2 ANQGSEA. The CDR3 is 13 amino acids. CDR3 DNA: TGCAGCAGCCGGGACAGCTCCTACAATGAGCAGTTCTTC. Amino acid sequence: CSSRDSSYNEQFF.

The CDR3 here is CASSQGWGMETQYF. The CDR3 DNA is TGTGCCAGCAGCCAGGGGTGGGGAATGGAGACCCAGTACTTC. This chain connects TRBV6-6 to TRBJ2-5; tentative D call: TRBD1 (6 bases). Germline V gene lookup returns CDR1 MNHNY and CDR2 SVGAGI (reference sequence). V was pared by 6 bases and J by 5 bases, with 16 bases between. The CDR3 sequence is 14 residues long.

This clonotype has just a few counts. The J gene is TRBJ1-2, the V gene TRBV10-2; unclear D gene. There are 13 residues in the CDR3. CDR1 is WSHSY and CDR2 is SAAADI in the germline V gene. V shed 5 bases and J shed 1 base, with 8 bases lying between them. The CDR3 region has the DNA TGCGCCAGCAGTTTACAGATTAACTATGGCTACACCTTC. Encoded protein: CASSLQINYGYTF.

This chain links TRBV5-4 with TRBJ2-7; TRBD1 is a possible D gene (5 bases). V lost 2 bases, J lost 0 bases, and 12 bases lay in between. Germline-derived CDR1 and CDR2 are SGHNT and YYREEE (reference sequence). The CDR3 length is 15 residues. CDR3 loop: CASSFDGHLSYEQYF. The CDR3 coding sequence is TGTGCCAGCAGCTTTGACGGACATCTCTCCTACGAGCAGTACTTC.

This clonotype was picked up a small number of times. V and J are TRBV4-1 and TRBJ2-1; TRBD2 agrees at 7 bases. The CDR3 has 17 amino acids. The ends lost 1 base at V and 7 bases at J; junction bases unmatched: 13. Germline V lookup: CDR1 MGHRA, CDR2 YSYEKL. The CDR3 bases are TGCGCCAGCAGCCAAGCCCCGTGGGGCGGGAGATCGAATGAGCAGTTCTTC. It codes for CASSQAPWGGRSNEQFF.